Listed below are T cell receptor beta chains from one sample, sequenced in a study of blood T cell repertoires in COVID-19. Clones were read by immunoSEQ multiplex PCR, and TCRdb kept only the in-frame ones, dropping some. The top ten hold 8.5% to 10% of the sample, which has fewer than 80,000 clones, 80% seen once. Sequenced sample: peripheral blood. These receptor sequences come from a human donor in a cohort sampled during active COVID-19. CDR3s include the opening cysteine and the closing phenylalanine or tryptophan. The order of the fields is clone size, V gene, J gene, D gene, CDR3 protein, CDR3 DNA. The D gene is left open where the match is weak. Clone sizes are given selectively: once, few, many, or a class where the clone is expanded.

clone_size: .
v_call: TRBV4-3
j_call: TRBJ2-7
d_call: .
cdr3_aa: CASSQDSRGEEQYF
cdr3_nt: TGCGCCAGCAGCCAAGATTCCAGGGGTGAAGAGCAGTACTTC

clone_size: .
v_call: TRBV10-3
j_call: TRBJ2-5
d_call: TRBD2
cdr3_aa: CAISGSGTSGRKTQYF
cdr3_nt: TGTGCCATCAGTGGATCCGGGACTAGCGGCCGGAAGACCCAGTACTTC

clone_size: .
v_call: TRBV28
j_call: TRBJ2-5
d_call: .
cdr3_aa: CASSSQGQMKTQYF
cdr3_nt: TGTGCCAGCAGTTCTCAGGGCCAGATGAAGACCCAGTACTTC

clone_size: .
v_call: TRBV7-2
j_call: TRBJ2-7
d_call: .
cdr3_aa: CASSLDRQALYEQYF
cdr3_nt: TGTGCCAGCAGCTTAGATCGACAGGCGCTATACGAGCAGTACTTC

clone_size: .
v_call: TRBV3-1/TRBV3-2
j_call: TRBJ1-2
d_call: TRBD1
cdr3_aa: CASSQGAGQGLGYTF
cdr3_nt: TGTGCCAGCAGCCAAGGAGCAGGACAGGGCTTGGGCTACACCTTC

clone_size: .
v_call: TRBV27
j_call: TRBJ1-1
d_call: .
cdr3_aa: CASSLRGTNTEAFF
cdr3_nt: TGTGCCAGCAGTCTCCGCGGGACGAACACTGAAGCTTTCTTT

clone_size: once
v_call: TRBV30
j_call: TRBJ1-4
d_call: .
cdr3_aa: CACRGRGRGWEKLFF
cdr3_nt: TGTGCCTGTCGGGGCAGGGGCCGAGGGTGGGAAAAACTGTTTTTT

clone_size: .
v_call: TRBV7-2
j_call: TRBJ1-6
d_call: .
cdr3_aa: CASSPRRTVNNSPLHF
cdr3_nt: TGTGCCAGCAGTCCGCGGCGGACAGTCAATAATTCACCCCTCCACTTT

clone_size: once
v_call: TRBV28
j_call: TRBJ2-7
d_call: TRBD2
cdr3_aa: CASSLRSSGMSLEQYF
cdr3_nt: TGTGCCAGCAGTTTAAGGTCTAGCGGGATGAGTCTAGAGCAGTACTTC

clone_size: .
v_call: TRBV6-2/TRBV6-3
j_call: TRBJ2-1
d_call: .
cdr3_aa: CASSYGQGRRDEQFF
cdr3_nt: TGTGCCAGCAGTTACGGGCAGGGAAGGAGGGATGAGCAGTTCTTC

clone_size: .
v_call: TRBV15
j_call: TRBJ2-7
d_call: .
cdr3_aa: CATSPRGDSYEQYF
cdr3_nt: TGTGCCACCAGCCCCCGGGGAGACTCCTACGAGCAGTACTTC

clone_size: .
v_call: TRBV24-1
j_call: TRBJ2-1
d_call: TRBD1
cdr3_aa: CATSAPPGDRDNNEQFF
cdr3_nt: TGTGCCACCAGTGCCCCTCCTGGGGACAGGGATAACAATGAGCAGTTCTTC